Presented here are 7 T cell receptor beta chains from one specimen sequenced in a study of Graves' ophthalmopathy and Graves' hyperthyroidism. For repertoire sequencing, the TCR beta CDR3 regions were amplified from RNA transcripts. RT-PCR was first run with HTBI primers, then multiplex PCR in a second round. One entry per CDR3 protein, called by TCRdb with MiXCR from the multiplex PCR reads. Of about 48,000 distinct CDR3 sequences in the sample, 50% to 65% were seen once. Sequences were obtained from peripheral blood. These TCRs come from an adult man with Graves' ophthalmopathy.

The chain uses TRBV13 and TRBJ1-5, with TRBD1 matching over 7 bases. This CDR3 spans 19 amino acids. J gave up 3 bases and V 3 bases, and 17 bases lay outside the gene matches. Germline CDR1 reads PRHDT; CDR2 reads FYEKMQ (reference sequence). CDR3 nucleotide sequence: TGTGCCAGCAGCTTGGCGGGTGGCGCTCATGACAGGGACAATCAGCCCCAGCATTTT. This gives the protein CASSLAGGAHDRDNQPQHF.

This clonotype was recorded many times. The chain couples TRBV11-3 to TRBJ2-1, with D possibly matching TRBD1 (6 bases). Trimming took 0 bases from V and 6 from J, leaving 15 bases between them. Germline V gene lookup returns CDR1 SGHNT and CDR2 YENEEA. The CDR3 runs to 16 residues. For the CDR3, the DNA is TGTGCCAGCAGCTTAGAACAGGGTTCGGGGTCCAATGAGCAGTTCTTC. This gives the protein CASSLEQGSGSNEQFF.

For this clonotype: Because it lacks the conserved phenylalanine or tryptophan at the end, this CDR3 is likely a read error. No DNA is shown, since the ends of the CDR3 on it are uncertain; the CDR3 is the one TCRdb lists. The chain is built from TRBV6-5 and TRBJ2-3; the D call TRBD2 from the table was never checked on the DNA. The CDR3 numbers 15 amino acids, ends counted. Per germline, CDR1 MNHEY and CDR2 SVGAGI. This CDR3 reads CASSSAGGWPDTQYL.

This clonotype was recorded many times. The chain employs TRBV5-1 and TRBJ2-5, with TRBD1 matching over 7 bases. J was trimmed by 2 bases and V by 0 bases; bases with no gene match: 1. The CDR3 loop spans 14 amino acids. The germline V gene has CDR1 SGHRS and CDR2 YFSETQ. The CDR3 nucleotides read TGCGCCAGCAGCTTGGCGGGACAGCAAGAGACCCAGTACTTC. It is translated as CASSLAGQQETQYF.

This clonotype was seen many times. V gene TRBV6-6 combines with J gene TRBJ2-1; perhaps TRBD2 as D (6 bases). The germline V gene encodes CDR1 MNHNY and CDR2 SVGAGI (reference sequence). Trimming stripped 8 bases from V and 8 bases from J, with 19 bases between. The CDR3 is made up of 14 amino acids. CDR3 coding DNA: TGTGCCAGCCTATTCCAAGAGGGAGGCTATGAGCAGTTCTTC. Translated: CASLFQEGGYEQFF.

This clonotype has just one count. The CDR3 bases are TGCAGCAGTGCGGACAGTAACACTGAAGCTTTCTTT. This translates into CSSADSNTEAFF. The rearrangement uses TRBV29-1 and TRBJ1-1; TRBD1 might be the D (6 bases). The V end was cut by 8 bases, the J end by 2 bases, with 12 bases between. This CDR3 comprises 12 residues. CDR1 SQVTM and CDR2 ANQGSEA come from the germline V gene.

V usage is TRBV15 and J usage is TRBJ1-4, with D tentatively TRBD1 (5 bases). Germline lookup yields CDR1 LNHNV and CDR2 YYDKDF (reference sequence). CDR3 size: 16 residues. The ends were cut back, 0 bases at V and 4 bases at J, with 12 bases in the middle. The CDR3 is CATSRDRGRDNEKLFF. CDR3 nucleotides: TGTGCCACCAGCAGAGATCGTGGCAGGGATAATGAAAAACTGTTTTTT.